What follows describes a single TCR beta chain. Sequencing used immunoSEQ multiplex PCR; TCRdb keeps in-frame clones, though not all of them. The table has fewer than 450,000 clones, approximately 90% seen once. The sample belongs to a study of blood T cell repertoires in COVID-19. Sequencing used PBMCs or T cells enriched from blood (not recorded which). This TCR came from a woman in her late teens or twenties who had recovered from COVID-19.

The CDR3 bases are TGTGCCAGCAGCTTGTTTGGAGGGTTAGAGGAAAAACTGTTTTTT. Translation: CASSLFGGLEEKLFF. The chain is built from TRBV5-6 and TRBJ1-4; D remains unclear. Germline-derived CDR1 and CDR2 are SGHDT and YYEEEE. Trimming shortened V by 1 base and J by 8 bases, and 15 bases separated the two germline ends. The CDR3 extends over 15 amino acids.